This T cell receptor (beta chain) was identified during a study of T cell responses to AZD1222 COVID-19 vaccine. Data came from immunoSEQ multiplex PCR; TCRdb stores just in-frame clones and leaves some out. The table shows approximately 190,000 clones, with roughly 93% occurring only once. V was pared by 2 bases and J by 6 bases, with 11 bases between. This CDR3 contains 13 residues. The V gene's germline CDR1 is MNHEY and CDR2 SVGAGI. The receptor's source is an adult in good health. Sequenced here: peripheral blood, sampled on day 0 of AZD1222 vaccination. The rearrangement links TRBV6-5 to TRBJ2-7; weak D call: TRBD1 (5 bases). Here the CDR3 reads CASSYTDRTEQYF. The CDR3, as DNA: TGTGCCAGCAGTTACACCGACAGAACCGAGCAGTACTTC.